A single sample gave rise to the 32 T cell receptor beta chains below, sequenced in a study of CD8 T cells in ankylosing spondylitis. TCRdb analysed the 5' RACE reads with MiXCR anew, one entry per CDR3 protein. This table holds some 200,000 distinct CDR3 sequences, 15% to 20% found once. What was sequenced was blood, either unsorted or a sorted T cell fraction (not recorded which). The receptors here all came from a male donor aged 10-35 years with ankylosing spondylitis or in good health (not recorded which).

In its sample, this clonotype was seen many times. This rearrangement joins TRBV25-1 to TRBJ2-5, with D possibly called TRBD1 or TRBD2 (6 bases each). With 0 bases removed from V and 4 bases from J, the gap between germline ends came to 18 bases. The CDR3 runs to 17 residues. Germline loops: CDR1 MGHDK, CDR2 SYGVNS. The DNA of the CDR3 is TGTGCCAGCAGTGAATATTTGGGCAGGGGAGGTGGAGAGACCCAGTACTTC. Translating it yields CASSEYLGRGGGETQYF.

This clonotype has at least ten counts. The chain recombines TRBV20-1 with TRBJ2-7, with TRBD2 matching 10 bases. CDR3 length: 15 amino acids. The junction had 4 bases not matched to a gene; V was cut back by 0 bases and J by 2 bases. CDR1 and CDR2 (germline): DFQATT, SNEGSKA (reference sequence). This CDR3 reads CSARESAGGPYEQYF. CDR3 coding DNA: TGCAGTGCTAGAGAGTCAGCGGGAGGGCCCTACGAGCAGTACTTC.

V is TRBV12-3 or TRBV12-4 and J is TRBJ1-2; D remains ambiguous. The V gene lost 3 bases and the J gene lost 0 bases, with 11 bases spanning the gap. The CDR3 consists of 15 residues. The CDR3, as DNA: TGTGCCAGCAGTTTGGGCAGGACTACTAACTATGGCTACACCTTC. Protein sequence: CASSLGRTTNYGYTF.

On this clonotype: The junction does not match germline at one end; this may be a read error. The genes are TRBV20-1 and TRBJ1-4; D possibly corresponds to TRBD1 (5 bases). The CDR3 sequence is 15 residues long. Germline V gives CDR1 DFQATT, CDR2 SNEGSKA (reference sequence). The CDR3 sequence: CSARDVGVDNGKLFF. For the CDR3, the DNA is TGCAGTGCTAGAGACGTAGGGGTGGATAATGGAAAACTGTTTTTT.

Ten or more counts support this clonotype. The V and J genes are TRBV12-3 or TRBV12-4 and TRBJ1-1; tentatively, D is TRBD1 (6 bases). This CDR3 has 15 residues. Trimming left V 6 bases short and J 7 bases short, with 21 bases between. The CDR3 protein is CASRLRAGEGIEAFF. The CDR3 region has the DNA TGTGCCAGCAGGCTAAGGGCAGGGGAGGGGATTGAAGCTTTCTTT.

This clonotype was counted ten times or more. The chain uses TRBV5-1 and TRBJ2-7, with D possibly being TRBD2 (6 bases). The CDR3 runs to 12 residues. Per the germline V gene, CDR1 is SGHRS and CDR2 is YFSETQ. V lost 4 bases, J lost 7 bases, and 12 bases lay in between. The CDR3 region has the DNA TGCGCCAGCAGCCCGGGACGGGAGGAGCAGTACTTC. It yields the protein CASSPGREEQYF.

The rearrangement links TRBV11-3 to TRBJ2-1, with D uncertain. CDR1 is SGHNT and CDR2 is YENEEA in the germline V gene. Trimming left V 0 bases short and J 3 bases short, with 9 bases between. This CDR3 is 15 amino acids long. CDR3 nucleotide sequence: TGTGCCAGCAGCTTAGACCCTTTAGGCTACAATGAGCAGTTCTTC. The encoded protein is CASSLDPLGYNEQFF.

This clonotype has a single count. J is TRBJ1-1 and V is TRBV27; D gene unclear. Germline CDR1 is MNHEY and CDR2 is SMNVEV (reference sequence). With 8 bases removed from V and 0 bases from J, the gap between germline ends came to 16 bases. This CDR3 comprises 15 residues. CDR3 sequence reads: CASDRFRTMNTEAFF. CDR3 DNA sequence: TGTGCCAGCGACCGTTTTAGGACGATGAACACTGAAGCTTTCTTT.

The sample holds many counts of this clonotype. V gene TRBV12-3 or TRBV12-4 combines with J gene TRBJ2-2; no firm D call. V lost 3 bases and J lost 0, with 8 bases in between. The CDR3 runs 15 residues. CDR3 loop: CASSFYHANTGELFF. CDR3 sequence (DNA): TGTGCCAGCAGTTTTTACCACGCGAACACCGGGGAGCTGTTTTTT.

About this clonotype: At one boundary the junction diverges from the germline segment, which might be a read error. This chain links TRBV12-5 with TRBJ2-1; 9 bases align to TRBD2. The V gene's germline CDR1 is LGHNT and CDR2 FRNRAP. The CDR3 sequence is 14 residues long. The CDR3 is CVSGIGTSKNEQFF. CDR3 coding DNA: TGTGTTAGTGGCATCGGGACTAGCAAGAATGAGCAGTTCTTC. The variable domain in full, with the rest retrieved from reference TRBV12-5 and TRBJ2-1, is DARVTQTPRHKVTEMGQEVTMRCQPILGHNTVFWYRQTMMQGLELLAYFRNRAPLDDSGMPKDRFSAEMPDATLATLKIQPSEPRDSAVYFCVSGIGTSKNEQFFGPGTRLTVL.

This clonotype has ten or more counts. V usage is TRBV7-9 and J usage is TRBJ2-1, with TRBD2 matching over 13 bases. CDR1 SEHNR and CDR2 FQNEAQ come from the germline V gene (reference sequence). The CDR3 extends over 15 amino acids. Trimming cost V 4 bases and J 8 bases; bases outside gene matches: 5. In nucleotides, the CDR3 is TGTGCCAGCAGCTACGGGACTAGCGGGATGGATGAGCAGTTCTTC. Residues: CASSYGTSGMDEQFF.

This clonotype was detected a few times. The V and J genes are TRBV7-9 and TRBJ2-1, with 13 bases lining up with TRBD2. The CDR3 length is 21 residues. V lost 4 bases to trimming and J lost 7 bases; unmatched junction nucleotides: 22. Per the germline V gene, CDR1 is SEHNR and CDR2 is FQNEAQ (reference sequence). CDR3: CASSSTLAGGPPFGILNEQFF. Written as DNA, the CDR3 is TGTGCCAGCAGCTCAACACTAGCGGGAGGGCCGCCTTTTGGGATACTGAATGAGCAGTTCTTC.

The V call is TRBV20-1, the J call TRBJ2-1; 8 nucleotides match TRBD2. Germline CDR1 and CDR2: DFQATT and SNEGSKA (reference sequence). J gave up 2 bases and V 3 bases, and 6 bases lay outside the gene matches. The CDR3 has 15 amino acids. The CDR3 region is CSARIAGGAYNEQFF. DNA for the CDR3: TGCAGTGCTAGGATCGCGGGAGGAGCCTACAATGAGCAGTTCTTC.

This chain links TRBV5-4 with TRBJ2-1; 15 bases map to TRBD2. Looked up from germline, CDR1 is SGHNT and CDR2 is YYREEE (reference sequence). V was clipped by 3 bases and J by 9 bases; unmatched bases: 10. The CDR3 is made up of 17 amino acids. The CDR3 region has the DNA TGTGCCAGCAGCTACCCGGGACTAGCGGGAGGTGGGGGTGAGCAGTTCTTC. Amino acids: CASSYPGLAGGGGEQFF.

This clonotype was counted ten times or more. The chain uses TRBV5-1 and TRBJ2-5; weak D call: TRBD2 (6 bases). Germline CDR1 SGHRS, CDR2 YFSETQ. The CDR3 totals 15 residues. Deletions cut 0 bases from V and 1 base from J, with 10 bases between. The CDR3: CASSLGGSGQETQYF. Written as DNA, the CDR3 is TGCGCCAGCAGCTTGGGAGGTAGCGGCCAAGAGACCCAGTACTTC.

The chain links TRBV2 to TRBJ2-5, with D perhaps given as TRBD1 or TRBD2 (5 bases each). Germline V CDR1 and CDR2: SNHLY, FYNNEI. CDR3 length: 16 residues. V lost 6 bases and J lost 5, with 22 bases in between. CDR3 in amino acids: CASREPLQGRGETQYF. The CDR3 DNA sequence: TGTGCCAGCAGAGAACCCCTTCAGGGCCGCGGGGAGACCCAGTACTTC. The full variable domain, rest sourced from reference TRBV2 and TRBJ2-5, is EPEVTQTPSHQVTQMGQEVILRCVPISNHLYFYWYRQILGQKVEFLVSFYNNEISEKSEIFDDQFSVERPDGSNFTLKIRSTKLEDSAMYFCASREPLQGRGETQYFGPGTRLLVL.

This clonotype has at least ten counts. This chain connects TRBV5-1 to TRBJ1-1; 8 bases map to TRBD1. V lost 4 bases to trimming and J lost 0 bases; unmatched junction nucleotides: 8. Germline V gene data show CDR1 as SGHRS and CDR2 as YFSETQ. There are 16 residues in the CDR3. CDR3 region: CASSLRQGPLNTEAFF. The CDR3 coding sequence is TGCGCCAGCAGCCTGCGACAGGGGCCCCTGAACACTGAAGCTTTCTTT.

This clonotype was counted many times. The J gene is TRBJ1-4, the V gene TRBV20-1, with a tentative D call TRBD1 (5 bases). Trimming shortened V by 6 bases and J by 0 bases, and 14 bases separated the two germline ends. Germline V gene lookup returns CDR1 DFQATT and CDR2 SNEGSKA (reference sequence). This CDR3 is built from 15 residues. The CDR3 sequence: CSAPPQGSTNEKLFF. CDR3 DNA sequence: TGCAGTGCCCCGCCGCAGGGCTCAACTAATGAAAAACTGTTTTTT.

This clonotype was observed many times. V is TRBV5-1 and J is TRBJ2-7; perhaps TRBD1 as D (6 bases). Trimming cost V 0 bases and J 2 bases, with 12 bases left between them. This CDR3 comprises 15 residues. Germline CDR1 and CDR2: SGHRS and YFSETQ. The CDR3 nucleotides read TGCGCCAGCAGCTTGGTTCTGGACAGAGCCTACGAGCAGTACTTC. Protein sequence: CASSLVLDRAYEQYF.

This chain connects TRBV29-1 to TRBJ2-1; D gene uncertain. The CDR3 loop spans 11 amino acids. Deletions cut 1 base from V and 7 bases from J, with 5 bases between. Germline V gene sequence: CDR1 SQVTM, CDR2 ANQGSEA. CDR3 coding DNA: TGCAGCGTTGAAGGATTAAATGAGCAGTTCTTC. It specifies CSVEGLNEQFF.

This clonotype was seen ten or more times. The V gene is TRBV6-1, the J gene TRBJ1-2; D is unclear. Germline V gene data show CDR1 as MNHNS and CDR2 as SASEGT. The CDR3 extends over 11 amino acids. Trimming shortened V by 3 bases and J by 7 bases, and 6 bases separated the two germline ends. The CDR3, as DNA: TGTGCCAGCAGTGAGGTCTCTGGCTACACCTTC. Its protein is CASSEVSGYTF.

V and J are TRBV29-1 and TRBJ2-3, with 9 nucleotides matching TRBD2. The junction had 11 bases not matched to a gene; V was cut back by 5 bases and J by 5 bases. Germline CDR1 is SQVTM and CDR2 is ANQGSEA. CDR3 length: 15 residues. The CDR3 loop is CSVSSGGRAGDTQYF. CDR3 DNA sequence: TGCAGCGTTTCATCGGGCGGGAGGGCCGGAGATACGCAGTATTTT.

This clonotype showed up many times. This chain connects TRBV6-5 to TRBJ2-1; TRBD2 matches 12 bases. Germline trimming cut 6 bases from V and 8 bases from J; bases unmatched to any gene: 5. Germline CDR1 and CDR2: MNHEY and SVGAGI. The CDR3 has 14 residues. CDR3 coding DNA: TGTGCCAGCAGGCTAGCGGGAGGGTGGGATGAGCAGTTCTTC. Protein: CASRLAGGWDEQFF.

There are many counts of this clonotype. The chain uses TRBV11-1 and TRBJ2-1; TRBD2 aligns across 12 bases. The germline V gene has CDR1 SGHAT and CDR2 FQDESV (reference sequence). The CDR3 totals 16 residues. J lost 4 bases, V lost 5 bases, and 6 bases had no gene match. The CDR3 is CASSPRGLAGYNEQFF. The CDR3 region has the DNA TGTGCCAGCAGCCCCCGAGGACTAGCGGGATACAATGAGCAGTTCTTC.

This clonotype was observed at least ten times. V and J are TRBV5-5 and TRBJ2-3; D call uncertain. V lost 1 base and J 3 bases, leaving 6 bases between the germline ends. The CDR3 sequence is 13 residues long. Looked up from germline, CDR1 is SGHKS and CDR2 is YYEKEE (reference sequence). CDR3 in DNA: TGTGCCAGCAGCTTGTTCCTGACAGATACGCAGTATTTT. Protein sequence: CASSLFLTDTQYF.

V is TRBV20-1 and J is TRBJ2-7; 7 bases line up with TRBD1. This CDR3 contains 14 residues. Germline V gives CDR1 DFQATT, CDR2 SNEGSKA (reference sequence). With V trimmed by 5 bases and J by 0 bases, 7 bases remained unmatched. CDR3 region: CSAWGQLNSYEQYF. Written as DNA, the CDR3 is TGCAGTGCTTGGGGACAGTTAAACTCCTACGAGCAGTACTTC.

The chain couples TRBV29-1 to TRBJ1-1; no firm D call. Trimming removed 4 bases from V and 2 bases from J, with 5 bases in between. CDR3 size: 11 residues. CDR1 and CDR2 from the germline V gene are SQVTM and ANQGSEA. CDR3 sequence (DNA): TGCAGCGTTGCGATTAACACTGAAGCTTTCTTT. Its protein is CSVAINTEAFF.

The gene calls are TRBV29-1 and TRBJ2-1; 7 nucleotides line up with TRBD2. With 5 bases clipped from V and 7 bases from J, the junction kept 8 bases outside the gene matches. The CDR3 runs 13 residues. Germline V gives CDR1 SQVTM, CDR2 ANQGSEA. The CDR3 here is CSVILAVSNEQFF. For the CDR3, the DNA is TGCAGCGTTATCCTAGCGGTCTCTAATGAGCAGTTCTTC.

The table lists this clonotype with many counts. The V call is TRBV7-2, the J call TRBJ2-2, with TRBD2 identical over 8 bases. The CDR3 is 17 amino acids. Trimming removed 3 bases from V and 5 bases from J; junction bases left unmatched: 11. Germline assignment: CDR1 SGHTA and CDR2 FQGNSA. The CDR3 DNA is TGTGCCAGCAGCTTGCAGTCGGGAGGGCCTGAAACCGGGGAGCTGTTTTTT. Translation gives CASSLQSGGPETGELFF.

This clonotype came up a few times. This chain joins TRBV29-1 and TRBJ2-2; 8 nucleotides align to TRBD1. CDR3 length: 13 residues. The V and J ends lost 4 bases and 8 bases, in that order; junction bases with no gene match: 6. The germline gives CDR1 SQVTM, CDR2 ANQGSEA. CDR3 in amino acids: CSVVTGALGELFF. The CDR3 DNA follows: TGCAGCGTTGTGACAGGGGCCCTTGGGGAGCTGTTTTTT.

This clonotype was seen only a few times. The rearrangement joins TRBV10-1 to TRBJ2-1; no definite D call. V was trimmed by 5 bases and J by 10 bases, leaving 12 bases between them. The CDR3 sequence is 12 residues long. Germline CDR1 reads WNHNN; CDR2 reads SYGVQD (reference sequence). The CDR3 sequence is CASSKFLQEQFF. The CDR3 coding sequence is TGCGCCAGCAGTAAATTTCTACAGGAGCAGTTCTTC.

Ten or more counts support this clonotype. The CDR3 is CASSLDGGLAGRTQETQYF. The DNA for the CDR3 is TGTGCCAGCAGCTTAGATGGCGGACTAGCGGGAAGAACTCAAGAGACCCAGTACTTC. The chain couples TRBV11-2 to TRBJ2-5, with 12 bases that match TRBD2. The J segment lost 2 bases and the V segment lost 0 bases, leaving 10 bases of the junction unmatched. Per the germline V gene, CDR1 is SGHAT and CDR2 is FQNNGV. The CDR3 has 19 residues.